The 25 T cell receptor beta chains reported below all come from one sample, sequenced in a study of blood T cell repertoires in COVID-19. TCRdb's table, derived via immunoSEQ multiplex PCR, lists solely in-frame clones and lacks some. The sample lists 200,000 to 250,000 clones; 65% to 90% were seen once. Material: peripheral blood. The receptors were sampled from a woman between 45 and 65 years old with acute or convalescent COVID-19.

The rearrangement uses TRBV19 and TRBJ1-5; tentatively, D is TRBD1 (6 bases). Trimming cost V 3 bases and J 3 bases, with 15 bases left between them. The length of the CDR3 is 16 residues. Germline V CDR1 and CDR2: LNHDA, SQIVND (reference sequence). CDR3 loop: CASSITGGAYNQPQHF. The CDR3 nucleotides read TGTGCCAGTAGTATTACGGGGGGGGCTTACAATCAGCCCCAGCATTTT.

The V gene is TRBV11-2, the J gene TRBJ2-7; the match to TRBD2 covers 7 bases. The CDR3 sequence is 17 residues long. With 3 bases clipped from V and 5 bases from J, the junction kept 16 bases outside the gene matches. Germline lookup yields CDR1 SGHAT and CDR2 FQNNGV. CDR3 amino acids: CASSFPEVREGLHEQYF. DNA for the CDR3: TGTGCCAGCAGCTTCCCAGAGGTGAGGGAGGGCCTACACGAGCAGTACTTC.

CDR3 amino acids: CASSPGTTKTGTQYF. CDR3 bases: TGTGCCAGCAGCCCAGGGACTACCAAGACCGGTACGCAGTATTTT. The chain links TRBV9 to TRBJ2-3, with 7 bases matching TRBD2. The CDR3 is 15 amino acids. Trimming cost V 4 bases and J 8 bases; bases outside gene matches: 13. Germline V CDR1 and CDR2: SGDLS, YYNGEE.

V and J are TRBV7-3 and TRBJ2-5; 9 bases match TRBD2. Trimming removed 5 bases from V and 2 bases from J; junction bases left unmatched: 9. This CDR3 region has 16 residues. Germline assignment: CDR1 SGHTA and CDR2 FQGTGA. The CDR3: CASSQGSGGKQETQYF. For the CDR3, the DNA is TGTGCCAGCAGCCAGGGGAGCGGGGGGAAGCAAGAGACCCAGTACTTC.

This clone was seen repeatedly, ten times or more. The chain carries TRBV7-8 and TRBJ2-7; TRBD1 is a possible D gene (5 bases). This CDR3 spans 14 amino acids. Deletions cut 5 bases from V and 1 base from J, with 12 bases between. Looked up from germline, CDR1 is SGHVS and CDR2 is FQNEAQ. This CDR3 is CASSKRGGSYEQYF. Here the CDR3 DNA reads TGTGCCAGCAGCAAAAGGGGTGGGTCCTACGAGCAGTACTTC.

The chain joins TRBV19 to TRBJ2-7, with TRBD2 matching over 8 bases. The CDR3 is made up of 14 amino acids. V lost 6 bases and J lost 0; bases outside the gene matches: 4. The germline V gene has CDR1 LNHDA and CDR2 SQIVND (reference sequence). CDR3 amino acids: CASRLGLDSYEQYF. In DNA, the CDR3 is TGTGCCAGTAGATTGGGACTAGACTCCTACGAGCAGTACTTC.

This rearrangement joins TRBV3-1 (or the pseudogene TRBV3-2) to TRBJ1-5; D is unclear. Trimming took 0 bases from V and 6 from J, leaving 12 bases between them. CDR3 length: 15 amino acids. The germline V gene has CDR1 LGHDT and CDR2 YNNKEL (reference sequence). The CDR3 sequence is CASSQEYVLSQPQHF. The CDR3 DNA reads TGTGCCAGCAGCCAAGAATACGTTCTGAGTCAGCCCCAGCATTTT.

The chain recombines TRBV6-6 with TRBJ1-2; D is possibly TRBD1 (6 bases). This CDR3 comprises 15 residues. Germline V gene data show CDR1 as MNHNY and CDR2 as SVGAGI (reference sequence). V lost 0 bases, J lost 5 bases, and 13 bases lay in between. The CDR3: CASSYSGGGEYGYTF. In nucleotides, the CDR3 is TGTGCCAGCAGTTACTCGGGAGGGGGTGAATATGGCTACACCTTC.

This clone was detected once. J is TRBJ2-2 and V is TRBV20-1; D is perhaps TRBD1 (6 bases). Trimming cost V 3 bases and J 1 base, with 9 bases left between them. CDR1 and CDR2 from the germline V gene are DFQATT and SNEGSKA (reference sequence). The CDR3 totals 14 residues. For the CDR3, the DNA is TGCAGTGCTAGTCAGGGGCAGAACACCGGGGAGCTGTTTTTT. It encodes CSASQGQNTGELFF.

This sequence joins TRBV7-2 and TRBJ2-1, with D possibly being TRBD2 (5 bases). Trimming left V 1 base short and J 10 bases short, with 17 bases between. Germline CDR1 and CDR2: SGHTA and FQGNSA. The CDR3 runs to 15 residues. The chain's CDR3 is CASSLDLARTREQFF. In DNA, the CDR3 is TGTGCCAGCAGCTTAGATCTAGCCCGGACGCGGGAGCAGTTCTTC.

The chain is built from TRBV11-2 and TRBJ2-1; possible D gene TRBD1, 5 bases. Germline V gene sequence: CDR1 SGHAT, CDR2 FQNNGV. Trimming took off 5 bases at V and 3 bases at J, with 8 bases between the two ends. This CDR3 comprises 13 residues. Here the CDR3 DNA reads TGTGCCAGCAGCCCGACAGTCTACAATGAGCAGTTCTTC. Residues: CASSPTVYNEQFF.

The CDR3 loop reads CATTGSQNQPQHF. In DNA form, the CDR3 reads TGTGCCACCACGGGGTCCCAAAATCAGCCCCAGCATTTT. This chain connects TRBV6-6 to TRBJ1-5, with D unclear. V lost 10 bases, J lost 4 bases, and 14 bases lay in between. CDR3 length equals 13 residues. Germline lookup yields CDR1 MNHNY and CDR2 SVGAGI (reference sequence).

V gene TRBV7-2 combines with J gene TRBJ2-3; D gene ambiguous. V was cut by 2 bases and J by 1 base, with 7 bases left in between. CDR1 is SGHTA and CDR2 is FQGNSA in the germline V gene. The CDR3 spans 14 residues. This CDR3 reads CASSLIYGTDTQYF. CDR3 in DNA: TGTGCCAGCAGCTTAATCTACGGCACAGATACGCAGTATTTT.

The chain joins TRBV5-1 to TRBJ2-1, with TRBD1 matching 8 bases. Germline lookup yields CDR1 SGHRS and CDR2 YFSETQ. V lost 5 bases and J lost 8; bases outside the gene matches: 12. The CDR3 spans 15 residues. CDR3 in amino acids: CASSPNGQGLDEQFF. For the CDR3, the DNA is TGCGCCAGCAGTCCGAACGGACAGGGTCTCGATGAGCAGTTCTTC.

This clone was counted only a few times. The chain uses TRBV10-1 and TRBJ1-1; D not certain. This CDR3 is 13 amino acids long. The germline V gene has CDR1 WNHNN and CDR2 SYGVQD (reference sequence). With 2 bases removed from V and 1 base from J, the gap between germline ends came to 5 bases. Here the CDR3 reads CASSEAGNTEAFF. The DNA of the CDR3 is TGCGCCAGCAGTGAGGCAGGGAACACTGAAGCTTTCTTT.

The chain combines TRBV3-1 (or the pseudogene TRBV3-2) with TRBJ1-1; D might be TRBD1 (6 bases). V lost 3 bases and J lost 2, with 13 bases in between. This CDR3 spans 15 amino acids. The V gene's germline CDR1 is LGHDT and CDR2 YNNKEL (reference sequence). In DNA, the CDR3 is TGTGCCAGCAGCCACTTCCGGGACATCAACACTGAAGCTTTCTTT. Its translation is CASSHFRDINTEAFF.

This clone is a singleton in its sample. The gene calls are TRBV12-5 and TRBJ2-2; 10 nucleotides line up with TRBD1. Germline CDR1 and CDR2: LGHNT and FRNRAP. The junction had 5 bases not matched to a gene; V was cut back by 5 bases and J by 5 bases. The CDR3 contains 15 residues. The CDR3: CASGLGQGDTGELFF. The CDR3 DNA sequence: TGTGCTAGTGGTCTCGGACAGGGGGATACCGGGGAGCTGTTTTTT.

The V and J genes are TRBV4-2 and TRBJ2-7; TRBD1 agrees at 8 bases. Germline-derived CDR1 and CDR2 are LGHNA and YNFKEQ. V trimming: 2 bases; J trimming: 5 bases; junction bases outside the gene matches: 11. This CDR3 is built from 16 residues. Here the CDR3 reads CASSQQDRGEDDEQYF. CDR3 DNA sequence: TGTGCCAGCAGCCAACAAGACAGGGGAGAAGACGACGAGCAGTACTTC.

This clone was detected ten times or more. J is TRBJ2-1 and V is TRBV6-6; possible D gene TRBD1, 6 bases. Germline values: CDR1 MNHNY, CDR2 SVGAGI (reference sequence). The CDR3 consists of 13 residues. Trimming stripped 7 bases from V and 7 bases from J, with 14 bases between. The CDR3 protein is CASTDLGANEQFF. The CDR3 DNA follows: TGTGCCAGCACCGACCTGGGGGCAAATGAGCAGTTCTTC.

This sequence joins TRBV4-2 and TRBJ2-3; 11 nucleotides align to TRBD2. The CDR3 extends over 19 amino acids. J gave up 6 bases and V 2 bases, and 16 bases lay outside the gene matches. Germline values: CDR1 LGHNA, CDR2 YNFKEQ. CDR3 loop: CASSQHSLAGGKKWDTQYF. The CDR3, as DNA: TGTGCCAGCAGCCAACACTCCCTAGCGGGGGGCAAAAAGTGGGATACGCAGTATTTT.

The V gene is TRBV28, the J gene TRBJ2-5, with D perhaps matching TRBD2 (7 bases). V lost 7 bases, J lost 3 bases, and 12 bases lay in between. The length of the CDR3 is 13 residues. Germline values: CDR1 MDHEN, CDR2 SYDVKM. The CDR3 nucleotides are TGTGCCAGCATGGGGGGGCCGAAAGAGACCCAGTACTTC. Translation gives CASMGGPKETQYF. Based on the CDR3 plus reference TRBV28 and TRBJ2-5, the full variable domain is DVKVTQSSRYLVKRTGEKVFLECVQDMDHENMFWYRQDPGLGLRLIYFSYDVKMKEKGDIPEGYSVSREKKERFSLILESASTNQTSMYLCASMGGPKETQYFGPGTRLLVL.

V usage is TRBV30 and J usage is TRBJ2-7; 7 bases agree with TRBD2. The length of the CDR3 is 13 residues. From germline, CDR1 is GTSNPN and CDR2 SVGIG (reference sequence). V was pared by 3 bases and J by 7 bases, with 9 bases of the junction left unmatched. For the CDR3, the DNA is TGTGCCTGGAGATCCGCGGGAGCCGGGGAGCAGTACTTC. This translates into CAWRSAGAGEQYF.

V is TRBV3-1 (or the pseudogene TRBV3-2) and J is TRBJ2-7; TRBD1 might be the D (5 bases). Trimming took 1 base from V and 1 from J, leaving 14 bases between them. CDR1 and CDR2 (germline): LGHDT, YNNKEL (reference sequence). CDR3 size: 16 residues. CDR3 amino acids: CASSQVLAGKSYEQYF. The CDR3 DNA is TGTGCCAGCAGCCAAGTTCTGGCAGGGAAATCCTACGAGCAGTACTTC.

This rearrangement joins TRBV5-4 to TRBJ1-3; D gene unclear. CDR1 and CDR2 (germline): SGHNT, YYREEE (reference sequence). The CDR3 loop spans 11 amino acids. CDR3 coding DNA: TGTGCACCGGTCTCTGGAAACACCATATATTTT. Translation: CAPVSGNTIYF. Supplemented by reference TRBV5-4 and TRBJ1-3, the full variable domain reads ETGVTQSPTHLIKTRGQQVTLRCSSQSGHNTVSWYQQALGQGPQFIFQYYREEENGRGNFPPRFSGLQFPNYSSELNVNALELDDSALYLCAPVSGNTIYFGEGSWLTVV.

The chain is built from TRBV3-1 (or the pseudogene TRBV3-2) and TRBJ2-7, with a possible D match to TRBD1 (6 bases). Between the trimmed V and J ends, which lost 5 bases and 1 base, there was a span of 9 bases. The CDR3 sequence is 13 residues long. Germline CDR1 LGHDT, CDR2 YNNKEL (reference sequence). CDR3 bases: TGTGCCAGCAGCTACGACAGGTCCTACGAGCAGTACTTC. Translating gives CASSYDRSYEQYF.